What follows describes a single T cell receptor beta chain. Its target is not known. This sample is drawn from a study of shared clonotypes between healthy human individuals. Overall study context: Ranging from 18 to 49 in age, donors were a couple of women and a few men. The study, taken as a whole, reports: Estimated richness values were generally larger in naive subsets than in memory subsets. Non-shared clonotypes displayed generation probabilities falling below those of clonotypes present in all four donors.

CD45RO-negative cells were positively selected for CCR7, leaving out terminally differentiated effector memory CD45RA+ cells. The donors, healthy adults who were HIV-negative, had experienced no recent acute infections or vaccinations. The CDR3 runs 15 residues. The germline V gene has CDR1 MDHEN and CDR2 SYDVKM. The V segment lost 6 bases and the J segment 5 bases; nucleotides outside the gene matches: 8. Using immunoSEQ multiplex PCR, the repertoire was profiled, and TCRdb retains in-frame clones only, with some absent. The table includes approximately 2,000,000 clones, 80% to 95% detected once. The V gene is TRBV28, the J gene TRBJ2-1; the match to TRBD2 covers 9 bases. The source is a man aged 18 to 29 in good health. Some clones in this sample may be carry-over from other donors' samples. Specimen: naive CD8+ T cells from PBMCs. CDR3 residues: CASRPTSGIHNEQFF. The CDR3 DNA reads TGTGCCAGCAGGCCGACTAGCGGAATACACAATGAGCAGTTCTTC.